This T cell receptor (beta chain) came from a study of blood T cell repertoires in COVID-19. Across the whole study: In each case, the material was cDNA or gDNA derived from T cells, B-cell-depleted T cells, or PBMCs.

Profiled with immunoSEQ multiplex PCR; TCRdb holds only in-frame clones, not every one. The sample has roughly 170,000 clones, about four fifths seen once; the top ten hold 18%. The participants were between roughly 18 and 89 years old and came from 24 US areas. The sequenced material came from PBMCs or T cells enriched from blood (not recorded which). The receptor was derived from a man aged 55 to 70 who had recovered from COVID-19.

In DNA form, the CDR3 reads TGTGCCAGCAGTGGACGACAGAACAATCAGCCCCAGCATTTT. Residues: CASSGRQNNQPQHF. The chain couples TRBV2 to TRBJ1-5; D might be TRBD1 (5 bases). The V and J ends lost 4 bases and 3 bases respectively, with 10 bases between them. The CDR3 sequence is 14 residues long. CDR1 SNHLY and CDR2 FYNNEI come from the germline V gene.